This TCR beta chain derives from a study of response to subunit inactivated influenza vaccine. From the RT-PCR reads, TCRdb called clonotypes with MiXCR, one entry per CDR3 protein. The repertoire holds under 200,000 distinct CDR3 sequences, with about 10% as singletons. This CDR3 region has 13 residues. Trimming removed 3 bases from V and 4 bases from J, with 9 bases in between. This clonotype has ten or more counts. The receptor comes from a man aged 50-75 years who received an inactivated influenza vaccine. Here the sequenced sample was CD8+ T cells sorted from PBMCs, taken 23 to 25 months after vaccination. The rearrangement joins TRBV12-3 or TRBV12-4 to TRBJ1-2; D remains unclear. In DNA form, the CDR3 reads TGTGCCAGCAGTTTCGCGAGACCCTATGGCTACACCTTC. Protein sequence: CASSFARPYGYTF.